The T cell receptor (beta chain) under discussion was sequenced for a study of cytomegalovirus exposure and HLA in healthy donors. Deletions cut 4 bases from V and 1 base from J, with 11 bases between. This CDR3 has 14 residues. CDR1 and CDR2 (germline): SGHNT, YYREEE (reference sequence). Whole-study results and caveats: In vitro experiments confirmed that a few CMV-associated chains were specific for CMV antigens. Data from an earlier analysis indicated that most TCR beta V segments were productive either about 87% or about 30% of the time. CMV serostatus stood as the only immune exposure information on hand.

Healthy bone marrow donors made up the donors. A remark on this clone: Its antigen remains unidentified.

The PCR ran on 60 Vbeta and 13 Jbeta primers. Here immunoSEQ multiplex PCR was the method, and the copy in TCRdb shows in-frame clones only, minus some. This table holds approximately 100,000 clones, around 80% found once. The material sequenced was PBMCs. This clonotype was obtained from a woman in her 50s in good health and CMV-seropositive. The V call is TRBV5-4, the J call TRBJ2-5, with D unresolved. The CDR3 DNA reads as TGTGCCAGCAGCCCGGTAAGCCGCCAAGAGACCCAGTACTTC. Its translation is CASSPVSRQETQYF.